This T cell receptor (beta chain) was captured in a study of PD-1 blockade in classical Hodgkin lymphoma. Study-wide points: Exclusion covered patients beginning nivolumab under 1 year post-ASCT. According to reports, newly diagnosed patients had lower baseline TCR diversity than healthy donors, and relapsed/refractory patients had lower baseline TCR diversity still.

Note on this clone: Its specificity is not known.

Germline V gives CDR1 GTSNPN, CDR2 SVGIG (reference sequence). Trimming removed 7 bases from V and 6 bases from J, with 18 bases in between. The CDR3 covers 13 residues. The time point here: cycle 4 day 1 (C4D1), after 5 to 7 weeks of nivolumab. With no exception, relapse followed autologous stem cell transplantation in all patients, and brentuximab vedotin exposure varied. Only in-frame clones appear in the TCRdb table, and some are missing; sequencing was by immunoSEQ multiplex PCR. Here the sample spans under 9,000 clones, about 82% being singletons. This receptor was identified in a human donor with classical Hodgkin lymphoma. V and J are TRBV30 and TRBJ1-2; D unresolved. Sequenced here: peripheral blood mononuclear cells (PBMCs), sampled before the fourth cycle of nivolumab. DNA of the CDR3: TGTGCCTCCCCGGGTTGGCATGAGGATGGCTACACCTTC. Translated: CASPGWHEDGYTF.